These T cell receptor beta chains were read from a single sample in a study of T cell responses to AZD1222 COVID-19 vaccine. TCRdb keeps only in-frame clones here, not all; method: immunoSEQ multiplex PCR. The sample carries roughly 200,000 clones, roughly 91% recorded once. The source was peripheral blood, collected on day 0 of MenACWY control vaccination. These receptors originate from an adult in good health. Both conserved end residues are part of each CDR3.

v_call	j_call	cdr3_aa
TRBV19	TRBJ1-4	CASSTRQGPGPFNEKLFF
TRBV2	TRBJ1-2	CASSRVGYGYTF
TRBV18	TRBJ1-1	CASSPRTATTLNTEAFF
TRBV7-9	TRBJ1-2	CASSQPREGYGYTF
TRBV11-2	TRBJ2-5	CASSLLSAETQYF
TRBV5-6	TRBJ2-3	CASSLSDTQYF
TRBV27	TRBJ1-4	CASTVPGQGGEKLFF
TRBV3-1/TRBV3-2	TRBJ2-5	CASSLAASGGETQYF
TRBV3-1/TRBV3-2	TRBJ1-1	CASSQVGQGFTEAFF
TRBV9	TRBJ2-1	CASSVWGNEQFF
TRBV15	TRBJ1-2	CATSRDSGDYGYTF
TRBV6-2/TRBV6-3	TRBJ1-2	CASSYNANYGYTF
TRBV2	TRBJ1-6	CASSGRRNSIINSPLHF
TRBV30	TRBJ1-3	CAWSRPQARGAPGNTIYF
TRBV5-4	TRBJ1-1	CASSLERGEAFF
TRBV5-4	TRBJ2-2	CASSPWDRSNTGELFF
TRBV12-3/TRBV12-4	TRBJ2-3	CASGNTQYF
TRBV11-2	TRBJ2-1	CASSQGASGNNEQFF
TRBV5-1	TRBJ2-1	CASSPGQYNEQFF
TRBV7-6	TRBJ2-3	CASSAGTGKVDTQYF
TRBV2	TRBJ2-7	CASRGVRTVYEQYF
TRBV11-2	TRBJ1-5	CASSQGGRGNQPQHF
TRBV7-6	TRBJ1-1	CASSLVRVLGGTEAFF